These 3 T cell receptor beta chains originate from one sample sequenced in a study of blood T cell repertoires in COVID-19 (TCRdb year 2020). The library relied on the immunoSEQ multiplex PCR assay. This is the immuneACCESS table as TCRdb keeps it, with only in-frame sequences that have V and J called. A part of the clones is gone; compared with another copy, unresolved V genes explain less than half, and the rest is unexplained. In this sample the table shows 310,000 or so clones, 85% to 90% of which occur a single time. The ten largest clones capture about 10% of the sample. Material for sequencing was PBMCs or T cells enriched from blood (not recorded which). All receptors come from a woman aged 18-30 years who had recovered from COVID-19.

This chain uses TRBV15 with TRBJ1-2, with a tentative D call TRBD1 (5 bases). The germline V and J ends were trimmed by 0 bases and 8 bases, with 13 bases remaining between them. The germline V gene encodes CDR1 LNHNV and CDR2 YYDKDF (reference sequence). The CDR3 totals 14 residues. CDR3 nucleotide sequence: TGTGCCACCAGCAGAGATGGAGGAGGGGAGGGCTACACCTTC. It codes for CATSRDGGGEGYTF.

The J gene is TRBJ2-7, the V gene TRBV5-1; weak D call: TRBD2 (6 bases). V was pared by 3 bases and J by 6 bases, with 16 bases between. CDR3 length: 14 amino acids. The germline V gene has CDR1 SGHRS and CDR2 YFSETQ. In nucleotides, the CDR3 is TGCGCCAGCAGCTACGGGAGCGTGAAGGCCGAGCAGTACTTC. It specifies CASSYGSVKAEQYF.

The chain recombines TRBV6-5 with TRBJ1-2; no definite D call. Germline CDR1 reads MNHEY; CDR2 reads SVGAGI. Trimming took 8 bases from V and 6 from J, leaving 16 bases between them. The CDR3 has 13 amino acids. CDR3 in DNA: TGTGCCAGCTCCCTCTTTGGGGAGGATGGCTACACCTTC. Its translation: CASSLFGEDGYTF.